The 17 T cell receptor beta chains below were found in one sample sequenced in a study of cytomegalovirus exposure and HLA in healthy donors. With 60 Vbeta and 13 Jbeta primers, the PCR was carried out. Using immunoSEQ multiplex PCR, the repertoire was profiled, and TCRdb retains in-frame clones only, with some absent. Of about 160,000 clones detected, about 77% appear once; the ten largest clones hold about 1.3%. Sequencing was carried out using PBMCs. These receptors were collected from a man aged 25 to 40 in good health and CMV-seronegative.

This clone has only one observation. The V call is TRBV5-1, the J call TRBJ2-1; TRBD1 matches at 7 bases. V lost 4 bases to trimming and J lost 6 bases; unmatched junction nucleotides: 22. This CDR3 spans 19 amino acids. CDR1 is SGHRS and CDR2 is YFSETQ in the germline V gene. Here the CDR3 reads CASSRVTPLGQPNSNEQFF. DNA of the CDR3: TGCGCCAGCAGCCGTGTCACCCCTTTGGGACAGCCTAATAGCAATGAGCAGTTCTTC.

With respect to this clone: Germline and junction disagree at one end, which may indicate a read error. The CDR3 DNA sequence: TGTTCCAGCAGCCCCCTGGCGGGACAGGGAGTCTACGAGCAGTACTTC. It translates to CSSSPLAGQGVYEQYF. The gene calls are TRBV7-9 and TRBJ2-7; 9 nucleotides agree with TRBD1. Germline-derived CDR1 and CDR2 are SEHNR and FQNEAQ (reference sequence). This CDR3 is 16 amino acids long.

V usage is TRBV4-3 and J usage is TRBJ2-2; unclear D gene. V was cut by 0 bases and J by 4 bases, with 6 bases left in between. Germline V gives CDR1 LGHNA, CDR2 YSLEER. The CDR3 has 14 residues. The CDR3 sequence: CASSQDWSTGELFF. Here the CDR3 DNA reads TGCGCCAGCAGCCAAGACTGGAGCACCGGGGAGCTGTTTTTT.

The chain recombines TRBV6-6 with TRBJ1-3; D is ambiguous. Germline loops: CDR1 MNHNY, CDR2 SVGAGI (reference sequence). This CDR3 is 12 amino acids long. Between the trimmed V and J ends, which lost 7 bases and 14 bases, there was a span of 18 bases. CDR3 amino acids: CASTDSDPIVYF. The CDR3 DNA reads as TGTGCCAGCACCGACTCCGATCCTATCGTATATTTT.

The rearrangement joins TRBV18 to TRBJ2-5; 8 positions agree with TRBD1. The ends lost 6 bases at V and 3 bases at J; junction bases unmatched: 3. This CDR3 spans 13 amino acids. The germline V gene encodes CDR1 KGHSH and CDR2 LQKENI. DNA of the CDR3: TGTGCCAGCTCCCGGGGACAGGAAGAGACCCAGTACTTC. Its protein is CASSRGQEETQYF.

The chain combines TRBV28 with TRBJ1-6; 8 bases line up with TRBD1. The CDR3 is 14 residues long. Germline V lookup: CDR1 MDHEN, CDR2 SYDVKM. V was pared by 7 bases and J by 7 bases, with 6 bases of the junction left unmatched. DNA for the CDR3: TGTGCCAGCAACCAGGGGGCGCAAAATTCACCCCTCCACTTT. Amino acids: CASNQGAQNSPLHF.

This chain connects TRBV28 to TRBJ1-2; TRBD1 matches at 8 bases. The CDR3 covers 12 residues. J was trimmed by 5 bases and V by 8 bases; bases with no gene match: 4. Looked up from germline, CDR1 is MDHEN and CDR2 is SYDVKM. As DNA, the CDR3 is TGTGCCAGCGGACAGGGCTCTTATGGCTACACCTTC. Its translation is CASGQGSYGYTF.

The chain uses TRBV30 and TRBJ2-1, with 15 positions matching TRBD2. J lost 6 bases, V lost 5 bases, and 2 bases had no gene match. The V gene's germline CDR1 is GTSNPN and CDR2 SVGIG (reference sequence). This CDR3 region has 14 residues. The CDR3, as DNA: TGTGCCTGGCGGACTAGCGGGGGGGGCAATGAGCAGTTCTTC. Protein product: CAWRTSGGGNEQFF.

The V call is TRBV28, the J call TRBJ1-1; perhaps TRBD1 as D (6 bases). The V gene's germline CDR1 is MDHEN and CDR2 SYDVKM. V lost 7 bases and J lost 1, with 16 bases in between. CDR3 length: 15 amino acids. This CDR3 reads CASITGGQPNTEAFF. DNA for the CDR3: TGTGCCAGCATTACGGGAGGACAGCCGAACACTGAAGCTTTCTTT.

The J gene is TRBJ2-1, the V gene TRBV19, with D perhaps matching TRBD1 (6 bases). This CDR3 spans 18 amino acids. With 5 bases removed from V and 0 bases from J, the gap between germline ends came to 20 bases. Germline values: CDR1 LNHDA, CDR2 SQIVND (reference sequence). CDR3 sequence reads: CASSPGTPDTYSYNEQFF. In DNA, the CDR3 is TGTGCCAGTAGTCCCGGGACACCGGATACATACTCCTACAATGAGCAGTTCTTC.

This chain connects TRBV5-1 to TRBJ1-2; D possibly corresponds to TRBD1 (5 bases). V shed 0 bases and J shed 8 bases, with 8 bases lying between them. Germline loops: CDR1 SGHRS, CDR2 YFSETQ. This CDR3 region has 12 residues. The CDR3 reads CASSLERGGYTF. In nucleotides, the CDR3 is TGCGCCAGCAGCTTGGAAAGGGGAGGCTACACCTTC.

The chain has TRBV5-1 and TRBJ1-4; 9 bases line up with TRBD1. With V trimmed by 4 bases and J by 3 bases, 7 bases remained unmatched. CDR1 and CDR2 from the germline V gene are SGHRS and YFSETQ. This CDR3 has 16 residues. The CDR3 loop is CASSPDRGSSNEKLFF. The CDR3 DNA sequence: TGCGCCAGCAGCCCGGACAGGGGCTCTTCTAATGAAAAACTGTTTTTT. The whole variable domain, filled in from reference TRBV5-1 and TRBJ1-4, reads KAGVTQTPRYLIKTRGQQVTLSCSPISGHRSVSWYQQTPGQGLQFLFEYFSETQRNKGNFPGRFSGRQFSNSRSEMNVSTLELGDSALYLCASSPDRGSSNEKLFFGSGTQLSVL.

The chain is built from TRBV5-1 and TRBJ2-3; TRBD2 aligns across 8 bases. This CDR3 contains 15 residues. V gave up 0 bases and J gave up 2 bases; unmatched junction bases: 2. Germline-derived CDR1 and CDR2 are SGHRS and YFSETQ. This chain's CDR3 is CASSLAGGPTDTQYF. CDR3 DNA sequence: TGCGCCAGCAGCTTGGCGGGGGGGCCCACAGATACGCAGTATTTT.

Only one count was recorded for this clone. The V and J genes are TRBV5-1 and TRBJ2-7, with 7 bases that match TRBD1. V lost 4 bases and J lost 6; bases outside the gene matches: 10. Germline V CDR1 and CDR2: SGHRS, YFSETQ. There are 14 residues in the CDR3. This CDR3 reads CASSQTTGFGEQYF. The CDR3 DNA sequence: TGCGCCAGCAGCCAGACGACAGGGTTTGGCGAGCAGTACTTC.

J is TRBJ1-1 and V is TRBV2; D remains unclear. There are 14 residues in the CDR3. Deletions cut 0 bases from V and 1 base from J, with 6 bases between. Per the germline V gene, CDR1 is SNHLY and CDR2 is FYNNEI. The CDR3 sequence: CASSEAAGNTEAFF. In DNA form, the CDR3 reads TGTGCCAGCAGTGAAGCCGCAGGGAACACTGAAGCTTTCTTT.

A note on this clone: The same CDR3 can be traced to other DNA sequences in this sample. This chain uses TRBV7-6 with TRBJ1-5; D is ambiguous. The CDR3 has 15 residues. The germline V gene has CDR1 SGHVS and CDR2 FNYEAQ. The V end was cut by 1 base, the J end by 0 bases, with 7 bases between. CDR3 bases: TGTGCCAGCAGCTTAGACAGCTATAGCAATCAGCCCCAGCATTTT. Protein sequence: CASSLDSYSNQPQHF.

The rearrangement uses TRBV27 and TRBJ2-5, with 12 bases matching TRBD1. The J segment lost 6 bases and the V segment lost 5 bases, leaving 10 bases of the junction unmatched. Germline CDR1 MNHEY, CDR2 SMNVEV (reference sequence). This CDR3 comprises 16 residues. This CDR3 reads CASSLLPGQGAQTQYF. CDR3 sequence (DNA): TGTGCCAGCAGTCTACTACCGGGACAGGGGGCCCAGACCCAGTACTTC.